This T cell receptor (beta chain) was captured in a study of T cells in Graves' hyperthyroidism and ophthalmopathy. Whole-study context: Specimen type is peripheral blood, collected at initial diagnosis prior to any treatment.

Amplification of TCR beta CDR3 regions used RNA as the template. HTBI primers drove first-round RT-PCR of the TCR CDR3. TCRdb fed the multiplex PCR reads into MiXCR, producing one record per CDR3 protein. Here the sample spans some 560,000 distinct CDR3 sequences, less than 20% being singletons. Uncontrolled infections, other autoimmune diseases, pregnancy or lactation led to exclusion of patients. This clonotype was seen many times. The origin of this receptor is a woman under 40 with Graves' hyperthyroidism. Sequencing was performed on blood.

The CDR3 region is CSAYLNTEAFF. The CDR3 DNA sequence: TGCAGTGCTTATTTGAACACTGAAGCTTTCTTT. This sequence joins TRBV20-1 and TRBJ1-1; D gene unclear. The CDR3 extends over 11 amino acids. CDR1 and CDR2 (germline): DFQATT, SNEGSKA (reference sequence). V gave up 5 bases and J gave up 0 bases, with 4 bases separating them.